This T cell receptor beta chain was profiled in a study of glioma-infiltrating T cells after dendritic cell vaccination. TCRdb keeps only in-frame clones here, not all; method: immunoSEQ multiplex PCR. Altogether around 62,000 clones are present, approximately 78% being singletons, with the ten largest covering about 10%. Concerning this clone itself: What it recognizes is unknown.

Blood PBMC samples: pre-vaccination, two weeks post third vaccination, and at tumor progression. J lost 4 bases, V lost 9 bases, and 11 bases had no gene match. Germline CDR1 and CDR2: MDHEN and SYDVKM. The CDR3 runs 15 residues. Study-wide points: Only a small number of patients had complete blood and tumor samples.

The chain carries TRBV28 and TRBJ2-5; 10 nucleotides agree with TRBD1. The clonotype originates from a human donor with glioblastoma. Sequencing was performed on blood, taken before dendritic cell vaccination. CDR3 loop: CASGVGQGRTETQYF. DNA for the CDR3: TGTGCCAGTGGGGTGGGACAGGGGCGGACAGAGACCCAGTACTTC.